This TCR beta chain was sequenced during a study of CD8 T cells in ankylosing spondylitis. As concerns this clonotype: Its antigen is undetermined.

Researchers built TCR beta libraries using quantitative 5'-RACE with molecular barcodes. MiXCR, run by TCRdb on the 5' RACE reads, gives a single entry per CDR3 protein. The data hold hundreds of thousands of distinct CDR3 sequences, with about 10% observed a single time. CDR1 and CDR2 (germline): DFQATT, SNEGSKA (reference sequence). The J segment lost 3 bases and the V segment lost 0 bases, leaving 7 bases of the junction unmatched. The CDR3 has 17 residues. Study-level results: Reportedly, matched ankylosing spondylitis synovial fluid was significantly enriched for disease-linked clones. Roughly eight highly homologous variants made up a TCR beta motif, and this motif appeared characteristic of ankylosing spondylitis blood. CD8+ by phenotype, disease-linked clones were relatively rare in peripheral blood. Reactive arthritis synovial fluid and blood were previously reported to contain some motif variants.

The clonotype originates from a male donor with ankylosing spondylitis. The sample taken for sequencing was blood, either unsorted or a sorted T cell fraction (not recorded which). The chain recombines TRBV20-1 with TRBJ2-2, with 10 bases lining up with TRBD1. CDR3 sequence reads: CSARDAGQGRDTGELFF. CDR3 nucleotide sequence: TGCAGTGCTAGAGATGCGGGACAGGGGCGCGACACCGGGGAGCTGTTTTTT.